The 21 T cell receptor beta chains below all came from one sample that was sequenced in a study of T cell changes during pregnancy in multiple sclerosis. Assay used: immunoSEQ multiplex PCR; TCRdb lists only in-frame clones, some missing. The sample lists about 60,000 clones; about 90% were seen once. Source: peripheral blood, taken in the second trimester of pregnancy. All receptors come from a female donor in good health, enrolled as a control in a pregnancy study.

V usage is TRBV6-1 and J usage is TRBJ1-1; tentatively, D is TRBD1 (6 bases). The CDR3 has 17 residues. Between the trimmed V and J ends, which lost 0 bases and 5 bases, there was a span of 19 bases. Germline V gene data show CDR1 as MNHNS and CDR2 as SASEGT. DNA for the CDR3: TGTGCCAGCAGTGAAGCGCTAATCGCAGGGGAAGAGACTGAAGCTTTCTTT. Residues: CASSEALIAGEETEAFF.

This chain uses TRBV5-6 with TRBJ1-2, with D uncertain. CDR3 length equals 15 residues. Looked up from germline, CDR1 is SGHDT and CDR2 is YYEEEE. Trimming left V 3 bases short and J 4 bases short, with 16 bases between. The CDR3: CASSSSTGSGYGYTF. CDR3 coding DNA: TGTGCCAGCAGCTCTTCGACGGGATCGGGCTATGGCTACACCTTC. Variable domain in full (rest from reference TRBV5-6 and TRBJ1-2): DAGVTQSPTHLIKTRGQQVTLRCSPKSGHDTVSWYQQALGQGPQFIFQYYEEEERQRGNFPDRFSGHQFPNYSSELNVNALLLGDSALYLCASSSSTGSGYGYTFGSGTRLTVV.

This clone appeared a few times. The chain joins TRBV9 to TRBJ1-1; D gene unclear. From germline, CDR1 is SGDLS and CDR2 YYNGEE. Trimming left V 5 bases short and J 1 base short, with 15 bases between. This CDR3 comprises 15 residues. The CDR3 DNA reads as TGTGCCAGCAGTGGGAAGCGGGGTAGGAACACTGAAGCTTTCTTT. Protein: CASSGKRGRNTEAFF.

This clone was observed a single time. This chain's CDR3 is CASSRQGNTEAFF. The CDR3, as DNA: TGTGCCAGCAGCAGACAGGGGAACACTGAAGCTTTCTTT. The chain links TRBV6-1 to TRBJ1-1; TRBD1 matches 7 bases. The germline CDR1 and CDR2 sequences are MNHNS and SASEGT. V was clipped by 6 bases and J by 1 base; unmatched bases: 2. This CDR3 contains 13 residues.

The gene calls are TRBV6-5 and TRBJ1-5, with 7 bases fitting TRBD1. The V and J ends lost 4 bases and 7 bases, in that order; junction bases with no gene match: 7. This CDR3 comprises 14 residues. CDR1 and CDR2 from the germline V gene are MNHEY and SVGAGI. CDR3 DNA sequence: TGTGCCAGCAGTTCTCGACAGGGTCACCAGCCCCAGCATTTT. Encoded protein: CASSSRQGHQPQHF.

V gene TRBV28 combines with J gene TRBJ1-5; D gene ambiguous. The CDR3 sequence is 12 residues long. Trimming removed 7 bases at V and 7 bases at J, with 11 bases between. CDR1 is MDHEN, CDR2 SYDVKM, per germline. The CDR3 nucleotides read TGTGCCAGCAAAGAGGGTCCCCAGCCCCAGCATTTT. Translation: CASKEGPQPQHF.

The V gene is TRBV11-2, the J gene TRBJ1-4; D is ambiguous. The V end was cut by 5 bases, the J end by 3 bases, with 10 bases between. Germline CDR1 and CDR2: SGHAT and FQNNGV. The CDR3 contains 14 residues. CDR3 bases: TGTGCCAGCAGCCAGAGTCGGGCTAATGAAAAACTGTTTTTT. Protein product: CASSQSRANEKLFF.

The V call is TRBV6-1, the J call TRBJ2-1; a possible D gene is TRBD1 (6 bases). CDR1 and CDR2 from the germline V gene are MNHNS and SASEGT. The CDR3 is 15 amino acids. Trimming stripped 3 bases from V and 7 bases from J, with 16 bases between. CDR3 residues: CASSDNRVGRNEQFF. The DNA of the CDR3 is TGTGCCAGCAGTGACAACAGGGTGGGCCGGAATGAGCAGTTCTTC.

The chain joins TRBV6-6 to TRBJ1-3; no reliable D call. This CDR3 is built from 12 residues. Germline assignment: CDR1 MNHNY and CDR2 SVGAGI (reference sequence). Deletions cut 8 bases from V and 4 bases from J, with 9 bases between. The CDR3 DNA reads TGTGCCAGCCTAAGCGTCGGAAACACCATATATTTT. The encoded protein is CASLSVGNTIYF.

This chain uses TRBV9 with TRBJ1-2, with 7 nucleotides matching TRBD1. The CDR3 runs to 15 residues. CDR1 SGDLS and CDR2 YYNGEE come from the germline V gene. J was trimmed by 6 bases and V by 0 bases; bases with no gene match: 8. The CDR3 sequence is CASSVGWRGLHGYTF. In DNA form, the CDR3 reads TGTGCCAGCAGCGTAGGATGGAGGGGGCTTCATGGCTACACCTTC.

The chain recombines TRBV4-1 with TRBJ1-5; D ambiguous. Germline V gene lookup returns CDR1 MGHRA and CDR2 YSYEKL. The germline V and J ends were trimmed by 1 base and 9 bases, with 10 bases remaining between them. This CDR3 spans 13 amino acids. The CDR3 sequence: CASSQGERTPQHF. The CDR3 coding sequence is TGCGCCAGCAGCCAAGGGGAGCGGACGCCCCAGCATTTT.

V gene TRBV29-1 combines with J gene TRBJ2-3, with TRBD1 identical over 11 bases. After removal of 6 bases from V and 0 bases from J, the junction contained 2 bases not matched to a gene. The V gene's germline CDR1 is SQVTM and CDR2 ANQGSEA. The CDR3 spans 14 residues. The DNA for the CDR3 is TGCAGCGTGGACAGGGGGCCGAGCACAGATACGCAGTATTTT. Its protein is CSVDRGPSTDTQYF.

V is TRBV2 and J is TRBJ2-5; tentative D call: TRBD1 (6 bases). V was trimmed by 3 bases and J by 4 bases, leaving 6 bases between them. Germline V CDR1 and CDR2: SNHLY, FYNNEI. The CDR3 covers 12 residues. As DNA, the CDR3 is TGTGCCAGCAGTGAGACAGGAGAGACCCAGTACTTC. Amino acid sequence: CASSETGETQYF.

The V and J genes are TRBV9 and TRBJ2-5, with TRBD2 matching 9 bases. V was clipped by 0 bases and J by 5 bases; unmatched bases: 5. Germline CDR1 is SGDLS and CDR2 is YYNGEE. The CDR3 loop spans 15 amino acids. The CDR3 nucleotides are TGTGCCAGCAGCGTAGAAGCGGGGGGTAAGGAGACCCAGTACTTC. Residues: CASSVEAGGKETQYF.

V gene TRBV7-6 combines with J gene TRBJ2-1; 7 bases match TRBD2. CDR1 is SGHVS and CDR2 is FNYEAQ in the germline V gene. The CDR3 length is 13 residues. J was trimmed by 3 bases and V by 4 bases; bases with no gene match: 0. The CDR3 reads CASSWDYYNEQFF. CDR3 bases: TGTGCCAGCAGCTGGGACTACTACAATGAGCAGTTCTTC.

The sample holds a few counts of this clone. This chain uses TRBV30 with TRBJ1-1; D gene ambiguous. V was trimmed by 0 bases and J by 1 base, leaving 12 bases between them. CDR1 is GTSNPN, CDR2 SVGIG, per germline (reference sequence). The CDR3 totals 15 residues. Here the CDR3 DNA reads TGTGCCTGGAGTGTACGGGAGTATAAGAACACTGAAGCTTTCTTT. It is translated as CAWSVREYKNTEAFF.

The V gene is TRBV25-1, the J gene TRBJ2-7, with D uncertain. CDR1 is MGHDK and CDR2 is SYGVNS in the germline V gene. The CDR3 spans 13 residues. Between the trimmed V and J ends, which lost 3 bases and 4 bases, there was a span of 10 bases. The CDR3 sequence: CASSDAGIYEQYF. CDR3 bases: TGTGCCAGCAGTGACGCAGGAATTTACGAGCAGTACTTC.

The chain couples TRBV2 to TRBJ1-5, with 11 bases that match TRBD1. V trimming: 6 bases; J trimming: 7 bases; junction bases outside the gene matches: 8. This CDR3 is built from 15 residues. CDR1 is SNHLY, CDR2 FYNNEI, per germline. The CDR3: CASRYGTGGLQPQHF. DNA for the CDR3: TGTGCCAGCAGATATGGGACAGGGGGTCTCCAGCCCCAGCATTTT.

The CDR3 protein is CATSRDRELYGYTF. The CDR3 DNA sequence: TGTGCCACCAGCAGAGACCGGGAGCTCTATGGCTACACCTTC. This chain joins TRBV15 and TRBJ1-2; unclear D gene. This CDR3 contains 14 residues. The V gene lost 0 bases and the J gene lost 4 bases, with 9 bases spanning the gap. The germline CDR1 and CDR2 sequences are LNHNV and YYDKDF (reference sequence).

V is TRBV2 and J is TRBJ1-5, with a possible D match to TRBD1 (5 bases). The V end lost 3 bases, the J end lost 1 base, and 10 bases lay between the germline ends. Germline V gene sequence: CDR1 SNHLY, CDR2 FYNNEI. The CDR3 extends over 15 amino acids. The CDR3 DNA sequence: TGTGCCAGCAGTGACCGCAGGGTAAGCAATCAGCCCCAGCATTTT. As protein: CASSDRRVSNQPQHF. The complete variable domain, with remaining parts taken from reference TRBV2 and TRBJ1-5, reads EPEVTQTPSHQVTQMGQEVILRCVPISNHLYFYWYRQILGQKVEFLVSFYNNEISEKSEIFDDQFSVERPDGSNFTLKIRSTKLEDSAMYFCASSDRRVSNQPQHFGDGTRLSIL.

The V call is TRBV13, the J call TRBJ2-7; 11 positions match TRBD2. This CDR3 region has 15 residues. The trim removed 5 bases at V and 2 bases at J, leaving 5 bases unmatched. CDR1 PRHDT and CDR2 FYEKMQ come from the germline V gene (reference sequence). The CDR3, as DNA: TGTGCCAGCAGCGTTACTAGCGGGGGACCCTACGAGCAGTACTTC. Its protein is CASSVTSGGPYEQYF.